Given below is one TCR beta chain in context. Its antigen is unknown. The V gene lost 4 bases and the J gene lost 7 bases, with 17 bases spanning the gap. Germline V gene data show CDR1 as LGHNA and CDR2 as YSLEER. This CDR3 has 16 amino acids. This sample is drawn from a study of T-cell memory formation after mild COVID-19. Whole-study context: Largely donor-specific sequence clusters came from two donors. Study-level findings and limits: CD8+ contracting clones occupied EMRA, while CD4+ ones occupied mainly CM and EM. From day 15 to 85, contracting clones were balanced between CD4 and CD8, whereas later expanders leaned toward CD4+. Some SARS-CoV-2-responding clones were already detected in memory before infection.

TCRdb recomputed calls from the 5' RACE reads with MiXCR, one row per CDR3 protein. The table has more than 450,000 distinct CDR3 sequences, around 17% seen once. This rearrangement joins TRBV4-3 to TRBJ1-6; D is possibly TRBD1 (6 bases). The clonotype comes from an adult woman who had mild COVID-19 (a few samples of this study predate the infection). Cell type and time point are not known. The specimen sequenced was PBMCs or a T cell subset sorted from them (not recorded which). CDR3 in DNA: TGCGCCAGCAGCCTCCGGGGAGGGGGTGGGAATTCACCCCTCCACTTT. Amino acid sequence: CASSLRGGGGNSPLHF.